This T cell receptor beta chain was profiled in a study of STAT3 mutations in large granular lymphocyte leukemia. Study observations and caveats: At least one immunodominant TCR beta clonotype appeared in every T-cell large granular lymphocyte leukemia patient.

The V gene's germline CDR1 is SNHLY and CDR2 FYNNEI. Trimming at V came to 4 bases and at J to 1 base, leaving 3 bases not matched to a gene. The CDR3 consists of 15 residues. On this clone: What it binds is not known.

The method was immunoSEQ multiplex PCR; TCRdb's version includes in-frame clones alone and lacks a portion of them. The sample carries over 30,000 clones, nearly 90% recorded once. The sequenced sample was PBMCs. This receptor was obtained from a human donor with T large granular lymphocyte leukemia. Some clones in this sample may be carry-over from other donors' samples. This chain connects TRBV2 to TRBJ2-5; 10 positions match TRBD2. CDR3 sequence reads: CASSATSGTQETQYF. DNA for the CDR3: TGTGCCAGCAGTGCTACTAGCGGGACCCAAGAGACCCAGTACTTC.